The next 11 T cell receptor beta chains were all read from a single sample in a study of shared clonotypes between healthy human individuals. Naive CD8 cells comprised CD45RO-negative, CCR7-positively selected cells, excluding terminally differentiated effector memory CD45RA+ cells. Generated by immunoSEQ multiplex PCR, the TCRdb table keeps only in-frame clones and is missing some. This sample has roughly 850,000 clones; about 96% occur once, and the top ten carry about 0.25%. Sequencing was carried out using naive CD8+ T cells sorted from blood. These receptors all come from a man aged 30-40 years in good health.

This chain joins TRBV12-5 and TRBJ1-1, with 8 bases aligning to TRBD1. J lost 3 bases, V lost 6 bases, and 3 bases had no gene match. This CDR3 contains 13 residues. In germline, CDR1 is LGHNT, CDR2 FRNRAP. The CDR3 DNA sequence: TGTGCTAGTGGCCAGGGGGCTTACACTGAAGCTTTCTTT. Its translation is CASGQGAYTEAFF.

V usage is TRBV4-1 and J usage is TRBJ2-7; the D gene is possibly TRBD2 (5 bases). The V end was cut by 2 bases, the J end by 0 bases, with 14 bases between. CDR3 length: 16 amino acids. From germline, CDR1 is MGHRA and CDR2 YSYEKL. Written as DNA, the CDR3 is TGCGCCAGCAGCCAAAGAGCGGCTCAACCCTCCTACGAGCAGTACTTC. Amino acids: CASSQRAAQPSYEQYF.

The V and J genes are TRBV7-9 and TRBJ2-7, with 10 positions matching TRBD1. With 3 bases clipped from V and 5 bases from J, the junction kept 7 bases outside the gene matches. Per germline, CDR1 SEHNR and CDR2 FQNEAQ (reference sequence). The CDR3 contains 15 residues. CDR3 loop: CASSLARGQGHEQYF. The CDR3 DNA reads as TGTGCCAGCAGCTTGGCTAGGGGACAGGGGCACGAGCAGTACTTC.

The chain has TRBV7-2 and TRBJ1-5, with D uncertain. The CDR3 consists of 16 residues. CDR1 is SGHTA, CDR2 FQGNSA, per germline. The ends were cut back, 5 bases at V and 3 bases at J, with 17 bases in the middle. CDR3 amino acids: CASSPLVSLPNQPQHF. The DNA for the CDR3 is TGTGCCAGCAGCCCCTTAGTGAGCCTACCCAATCAGCCCCAGCATTTT.

This clone appeared a single time. J is TRBJ2-1 and V is TRBV11-3; possibly TRBD2 for D (6 bases). The CDR3 is made up of 13 amino acids. Germline CDR1 reads SGHNT; CDR2 reads YENEEA. Trimming left V 5 bases short and J 8 bases short, with 13 bases between. This CDR3 reads CASSPTGDDEQFF. The CDR3 nucleotides are TGTGCCAGCAGCCCCACGGGGGACGATGAGCAGTTCTTC.

The DNA of the CDR3 is TGTGCCAGCAGTTATTTAATAAGACCCGAGGGACTAGCGGGTATTGAGCAGTTCTTC. Translation gives CASSYLIRPEGLAGIEQFF. The gene calls are TRBV28 and TRBJ2-1; 12 bases line up with TRBD2. Germline CDR1 and CDR2: MDHEN and SYDVKM. V was pared by 4 bases and J by 9 bases, with 19 bases of the junction left unmatched. The CDR3 covers 19 residues.

The V and J genes are TRBV2 and TRBJ2-1, with D maybe TRBD1 (6 bases). Germline values: CDR1 SNHLY, CDR2 FYNNEI. Between the trimmed V and J ends, which lost 9 bases and 2 bases, there was a span of 14 bases. This CDR3 contains 14 residues. CDR3 coding DNA: TGTGCCAGAGCGACAGGCCCCACCTACAATGAGCAGTTCTTC. Translation gives CARATGPTYNEQFF.

This clone appeared once. This chain connects TRBV10-3 to TRBJ2-7; 8 bases fit TRBD2. The CDR3 consists of 16 residues. Unmatched junction bases numbered 11, after V lost 4 bases and J lost 3 bases. In germline, CDR1 is ENHRY, CDR2 SYGVKD. This chain's CDR3 is CAISVAGRGALYEQYF. The CDR3 DNA reads TGTGCCATCAGTGTGGCGGGGCGGGGGGCCCTCTACGAGCAGTACTTC.

This chain connects TRBV6-5 to TRBJ2-7; D not resolved. V was clipped by 7 bases and J by 0 bases, with 10 bases between them. The length of the CDR3 is 13 residues. Germline CDR1 reads MNHEY; CDR2 reads SVGAGI. CDR3 protein: CASKGLSSYEQYF. CDR3 nucleotide sequence: TGTGCCAGCAAAGGGCTTTCCTCCTACGAGCAGTACTTC.

The genes are TRBV7-8 and TRBJ2-7; possibly TRBD2 for D (6 bases). Trimming took off 5 bases at V and 5 bases at J, with 19 bases between the two ends. In germline, CDR1 is SGHVS, CDR2 FQNEAQ. The CDR3 runs 15 residues. In DNA, the CDR3 is TGTGCCAGCAGCCGACTAGTCCCCGGAGTCCACGAGCAGTACTTC. This codes for CASSRLVPGVHEQYF.

The CDR3 sequence: CASSQGAGGNEKLFF. The CDR3 coding sequence is TGCGCCAGCAGCCAAGGGGCAGGGGGTAATGAAAAACTGTTTTTT. This chain joins TRBV4-1 and TRBJ1-4; 7 bases map to TRBD1. V was pared by 1 base and J by 4 bases, with 3 bases of the junction left unmatched. The CDR3 totals 15 residues. Germline assignment: CDR1 MGHRA and CDR2 YSYEKL.